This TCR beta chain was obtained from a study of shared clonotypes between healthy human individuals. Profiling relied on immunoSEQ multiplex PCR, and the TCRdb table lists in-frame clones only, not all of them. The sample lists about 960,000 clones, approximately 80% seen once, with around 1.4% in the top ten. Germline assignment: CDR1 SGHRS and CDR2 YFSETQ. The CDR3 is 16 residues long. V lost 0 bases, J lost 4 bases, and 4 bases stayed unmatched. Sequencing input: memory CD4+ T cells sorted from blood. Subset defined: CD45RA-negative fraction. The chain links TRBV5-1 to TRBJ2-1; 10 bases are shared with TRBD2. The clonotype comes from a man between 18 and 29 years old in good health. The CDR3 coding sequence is TGCGCCAGCAGCTTGGTCCTAGCGGGAGCTTACAATGAGCAGTTCTTC. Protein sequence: CASSLVLAGAYNEQFF.